This TCR beta chain is drawn from a study of blood T cell repertoires in COVID-19. About the study: Whether acute or convalescent, the COVID-19 samples came from the United States, Italy and Spain. From T cells, B-cell-depleted T cells, or PBMCs came the material, which was cDNA or gDNA.

Per the original methods: Researchers report that nucleated cell counts were estimated from reference gene primer amplification. Measured with immunoSEQ multiplex PCR; TCRdb has only the in-frame clones, and not every one. That table gives V, J and clone size, and the DNA gave D and trimming. Among about 140,000 clones listed, around 83% were seen once. Germline-derived CDR1 and CDR2 are MNHEY and SMNVEV (reference sequence). CDR3 size: 15 residues. V dropped 4 bases and J dropped 7; count of bases not matched to a gene: 7. This chain joins TRBV27 and TRBJ1-6, with TRBD1 matching over 7 bases. The sample consisted of peripheral blood. The receptor comes from a human donor in a cohort sampled during active COVID-19. The DNA of the CDR3 is TGTGCCAGCAGTTCCATGACAGGGCCAAATTCACCCCTCCACTTT. Its translation: CASSSMTGPNSPLHF.